This T cell receptor beta chain originates from a study of vaccination effects on CD4 cells after COVID-19. Study-level points and caveats: Missing from the study were early post-infection timepoints, and its convalescent patients were few.

CDR1 is SQVTM, CDR2 ANQGSEA, per germline. V was trimmed by 0 bases and J by 2 bases, leaving 10 bases between them. This CDR3 is 14 amino acids long. The assay was immunoSEQ multiplex PCR, and TCRdb's table has in-frame clones only and misses some. The sample has more than 50,000 clones, about four fifths seen once. Antigen-specific CD4+ T cells were expanded (with viral peptide pools) by the ViraFEST assay ahead of sequencing. A 10-day culture period preceded the isolation of CD4+ T cells. None of these healthy vaccinees had been infected with SARS-CoV-2 before vaccination. A remark on this clone: The antigen is undetermined.

The genes are TRBV29-1 and TRBJ2-5; a weak D match, TRBD2 (6 bases). The sequence was obtained from a human donor who received a COVID-19 vaccine. The sequences come from CD4+ T cells from PBMCs cultured with HCoV-229E spike peptides, collected before COVID-19 vaccination. The CDR3 DNA reads TGCAGCGTTGAAGATTGGGGACTGCAAGAGACCCAGTACTTC. This gives the protein CSVEDWGLQETQYF.